The sequence of this T cell receptor (beta chain) was determined in a study of cytomegalovirus exposure and HLA in healthy donors. The wider study: Assignment to the Caucasian-associated ancestry cluster applied to over 70% of the approximately 360 genotyped donors. Whole-study results and caveats: As a later analysis revealed, the rate of TCR association differed by HLA locus, with DRB1 most and HLA-C fewest. When a later analysis was performed, an Asian-associated ancestry cluster reportedly had fewer N-insertions than the roughly 640-donor mean. Many donors shared some public TCRs, even though most TCR sequences were rare.

About this clone: Its antigen is not known.

Both 60 Vbeta primers and 13 Jbeta primers went into the PCR. Data came from immunoSEQ multiplex PCR; TCRdb stores just in-frame clones and leaves some out. Among approximately 150,000 clones listed, roughly 76% were seen once. CDR3 length: 15 residues. The V gene end was trimmed by 3 bases and the J gene end by 2 bases; junction bases not matched to a gene: 6. Germline V gene data show CDR1 as SQVTM and CDR2 as ANQGSEA. The clonotype comes from a human donor in good health. The V gene is TRBV29-1, the J gene TRBJ2-1, with TRBD2 matching over 8 bases. Material for sequencing was PBMCs. CDR3 nucleotides: TGCAGCGTTGAGTCCCCGGGACTAGCCTACAATGAGCAGTTCTTC. It encodes CSVESPGLAYNEQFF.